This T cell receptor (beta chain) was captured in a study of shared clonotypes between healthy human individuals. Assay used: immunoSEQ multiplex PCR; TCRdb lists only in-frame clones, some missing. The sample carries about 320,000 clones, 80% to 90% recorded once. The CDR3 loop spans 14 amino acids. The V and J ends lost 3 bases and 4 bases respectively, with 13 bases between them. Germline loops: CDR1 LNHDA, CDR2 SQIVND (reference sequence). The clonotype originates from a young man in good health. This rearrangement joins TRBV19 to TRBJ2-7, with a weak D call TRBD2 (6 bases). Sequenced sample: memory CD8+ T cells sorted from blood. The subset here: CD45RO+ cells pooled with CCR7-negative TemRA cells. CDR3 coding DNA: TGTGCCAGTAGTATTGCGGGGAAAGGATACGAGCAGTACTTC. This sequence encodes CASSIAGKGYEQYF. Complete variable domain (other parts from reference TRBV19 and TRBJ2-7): DGGITQSPKYLFRKEGQNVTLSCEQNLNHDAMYWYRQDPGQGLRLIYYSQIVNDFQKGDIAEGYSVSREKKESFPLTVTSAQKNPTAFYLCASSIAGKGYEQYFGPGTRLTVT.